These T cell receptor beta chains were read from a single sample in a study of neoadjuvant nivolumab and ipilimumab in lung cancer. Only in-frame clones appear in the TCRdb table, and some are missing; sequencing was by immunoSEQ multiplex PCR. The table lists 7,000 to 8,500 clones, around 86% of them singletons, with 2.4% in the top ten. The specimen comprised tumor tissue, sampled after neoadjuvant nivolumab, alone or with ipilimumab, at or shortly before surgery. These receptors all come from an adult with non-small cell lung cancer. Some clones in this sample may be carry-over from other donors' samples. CDR3s include the opening cysteine and the closing phenylalanine or tryptophan. Fields, in order: clone size, D gene, V gene, J gene, CDR3 protein, CDR3 DNA. D genes are given only for firm matches. Expanded clones get a size class; other rows say once, few or many, or leave the size out.

clone size: -
D gene: -
V gene: TRBV11-3
J gene: TRBJ1-4
CDR3 protein: CASSFSATNEKLFF
CDR3 DNA: TGTGCCAGCAGTTTTTCTGCAACTAATGAAAAACTGTTTTTT

clone size: -
D gene: TRBD2
V gene: TRBV5-1
J gene: TRBJ2-7
CDR3 protein: CASSSSGTSGYEQYF
CDR3 DNA: TGCGCCAGCAGCTCATCCGGGACTAGCGGCTACGAGCAGTACTTC

clone size: -
D gene: TRBD1
V gene: TRBV4-2
J gene: TRBJ2-7
CDR3 protein: CASSQDQGDEQYF
CDR3 DNA: TGTGCCAGCAGCCAAGATCAGGGGGACGAGCAGTACTTC

clone size: -
D gene: -
V gene: TRBV6-6
J gene: TRBJ2-5
CDR3 protein: CASSSSLQPGAQYF
CDR3 DNA: TGTGCCAGCAGTTCTAGTTTACAGCCAGGGGCCCAGTACTTC

clone size: -
D gene: -
V gene: TRBV6-5
J gene: TRBJ1-1
CDR3 protein: CASSYSEDRTEAFF
CDR3 DNA: TGTGCCAGCAGTTACTCGGAGGATAGGACTGAAGCTTTCTTT

clone size: -
D gene: -
V gene: TRBV2
J gene: TRBJ2-7
CDR3 protein: CASTPDLGRSYEQYF
CDR3 DNA: TGTGCCAGCACTCCGGACCTCGGGCGTTCCTACGAGCAGTACTTC

clone size: -
D gene: TRBD1
V gene: TRBV27
J gene: TRBJ2-1
CDR3 protein: CASSSGTGGLWGYNEQFF
CDR3 DNA: TGTGCCAGCAGTTCCGGGACAGGGGGGCTCTGGGGGTACAATGAGCAGTTCTTC

clone size: -
D gene: TRBD2
V gene: TRBV7-2
J gene: TRBJ2-3
CDR3 protein: CASSLDSSGGDTQYF
CDR3 DNA: TGTGCCAGCAGCTTAGACTCTAGCGGGGGAGATACGCAGTATTTT

clone size: -
D gene: -
V gene: TRBV9
J gene: TRBJ2-2
CDR3 protein: CASSVGGINTGELFF
CDR3 DNA: TGTGCCAGCAGCGTTGGGGGGATTAACACCGGGGAGCTGTTTTTT

clone size: -
D gene: TRBD1
V gene: TRBV25-1
J gene: TRBJ1-3
CDR3 protein: CASSAQNRGTGNTIYF
CDR3 DNA: TGTGCCAGCAGTGCACAAAACAGGGGAACGGGAAACACCATATATTTT

clone size: -
D gene: -
V gene: TRBV12-2
J gene: TRBJ2-5
CDR3 protein: CASRLGPGLAMGETQYF
CDR3 DNA: TGTGCAAGTCGCTTAGGCCCGGGTTTGGCGATGGGGGAGACCCAGTACTTC

clone size: -
D gene: -
V gene: TRBV2
J gene: TRBJ1-2
CDR3 protein: CASSEWPAGRYGYTF
CDR3 DNA: TGTGCCAGCAGTGAGTGGCCAGCCGGGAGGTATGGCTACACCTTC

clone size: few
D gene: TRBD1
V gene: TRBV27
J gene: TRBJ2-1
CDR3 protein: CASSLGTVNEQFF
CDR3 DNA: TGTGCCAGCAGTCTCGGGACAGTCAATGAGCAGTTCTTC

clone size: once
D gene: -
V gene: TRBV6-5
J gene: TRBJ2-5
CDR3 protein: CASGPEDSLQYF
CDR3 DNA: TGTGCCAGCGGCCCGGAGGACTCCCTTCAGTACTTC

clone size: once
D gene: TRBD2
V gene: TRBV5-6
J gene: TRBJ2-1
CDR3 protein: CASSLVLAGEFF
CDR3 DNA: TGTGCCAGCAGCCTTGTTTTAGCGGGAGAGTTCTTC

clone size: -
D gene: TRBD2
V gene: TRBV29-1
J gene: TRBJ2-7
CDR3 protein: CSVRPTLAGVSEQYF
CDR3 DNA: TGCAGCGTTAGACCTACACTAGCGGGAGTAAGCGAGCAGTACTTC

clone size: once
D gene: -
V gene: TRBV5-1
J gene: TRBJ2-1
CDR3 protein: CASSSMGQTLNEQFF
CDR3 DNA: TGCGCCAGCAGCTCGATGGGGCAGACCCTCAATGAGCAGTTCTTC

clone size: -
D gene: -
V gene: TRBV19
J gene: TRBJ1-2
CDR3 protein: CASSSADGPYGYTF
CDR3 DNA: TGTGCCAGTAGCTCGGCGGACGGCCCTTATGGCTACACCTTC

clone size: -
D gene: -
V gene: TRBV10-1
J gene: TRBJ2-2
CDR3 protein: CASSPLGAGGELFF
CDR3 DNA: TGCGCCAGCAGTCCTCTCGGGGCCGGCGGGGAGCTGTTTTTT

clone size: -
D gene: -
V gene: TRBV6-1
J gene: TRBJ1-2
CDR3 protein: CASSEARVAYTF
CDR3 DNA: TGTGCCAGCAGTGAAGCGAGGGTTGCATACACCTTC

clone size: once
D gene: -
V gene: TRBV5-1
J gene: TRBJ1-2
CDR3 protein: CASSSQGRGGYGYTF
CDR3 DNA: TGCGCCAGCAGCTCCCAGGGACGTGGAGGATATGGCTACACCTTC

clone size: -
D gene: -
V gene: TRBV6-5
J gene: TRBJ1-3
CDR3 protein: CASSGQGNTIYF
CDR3 DNA: TGTGCCAGCAGTGGACAGGGAAACACCATATATTTT

clone size: -
D gene: -
V gene: TRBV2
J gene: TRBJ2-1
CDR3 protein: CAAGVARGDNGEQFF
CDR3 DNA: TGTGCCGCAGGAGTAGCGCGAGGAGATAATGGTGAGCAGTTCTTC